Below, 26 T cell receptor beta chains from the same sample are listed, as sequenced in a study of T cells expressing NK-cell markers (dated by TCRdb to 2019 to 2021). The library came from 5' RACE. The run used an Illumina HiSeq 2000. TCRdb reprocessed the reads; each CDR3 protein sequence makes one entry, and DNA is unavailable. The data table for this sample lists about 460,000 distinct CDR3 sequences. The leading ten clones occupy more than 1.4% of the sample. The material sequenced was blood T cells: a sorted CD56 or NKG2C T cell subset, CD4+ or CD8+ T cells, or bulk PBMC T cells (not recorded which). These receptors were obtained from a woman aged 45-65 years in good health. Donor details come from another sample of the same person, matched by shared clones.

The chain carries TRBV24-1 and TRBJ2-3; as DNA is missing, the TRBD2 call by TCRdb cannot be tested. This CDR3 has 16 amino acids. The germline V gene has CDR1 KGHDR and CDR2 SFDVKD. This CDR3 is CATSDLAGGRGDTQYF.

V usage is TRBV14 and J usage is TRBJ2-7; TCRdb reports TRBD1, a call that lacks DNA to check it against. This CDR3 region has 14 residues. Germline values: CDR1 SGHDN, CDR2 FVKESK. The CDR3 sequence: CASSQIGQNYEQYF.

The CDR3 protein is CASSAVQGANTGELFF. This chain links TRBV7-2 with TRBJ2-2; TCRdb gives TRBD1 as the D gene, but with no DNA this cannot be confirmed. The CDR3 runs to 16 residues. The germline V gene encodes CDR1 SGHTA and CDR2 FQGNSA.

CDR3 loop: CASSSRLGQTQYF. The V and J genes are TRBV7-6 and TRBJ2-5. The CDR3 runs to 13 residues. Germline CDR1 SGHVS, CDR2 FNYEAQ.

The V gene is TRBV25-1, the J gene TRBJ2-2; the TCRdb call, TRBD2, lacks DNA for checking. The CDR3 length is 12 residues. The germline V gene encodes CDR1 MGHDK and CDR2 SYGVNS. The CDR3 is CATWEGIGELFF.

The chain employs TRBV11-3 and TRBJ2-3; TCRdb names TRBD2, which stays unverified in the absence of DNA. This CDR3 is built from 14 residues. The germline CDR1 and CDR2 sequences are SGHNT and YENEEA. CDR3 sequence reads: CASQGLAGFRTQYF.

The J gene is TRBJ1-1, the V gene TRBV7-8. This CDR3 region has 13 residues. Germline loops: CDR1 SGHVS, CDR2 FQNEAQ. The CDR3: CASSLGSYREAFF.

The genes are TRBV12-5 and TRBJ1-2; TCRdb outputs TRBD1, but without DNA this stays unchecked. The CDR3 consists of 14 residues. CDR1 LGHNT and CDR2 FRNRAP come from the germline V gene. This CDR3 reads CASGTGTDIYGYTF.

The chain links TRBV6-5 to TRBJ1-2; the TCRdb D gene call, TRBD1, has no DNA to confirm it. The CDR3 extends over 16 amino acids. Germline-derived CDR1 and CDR2 are MNHEY and SVGAGI. CDR3 region: CASYRGAGLGSLGYTF.

The rearrangement links TRBV2 to TRBJ2-7; TCRdb's D gene call, TRBD2, goes unchecked for lack of DNA. This CDR3 spans 14 amino acids. In germline, CDR1 is SNHLY, CDR2 FYNNEI. The CDR3 is CASTSRAGTYEQYF.

The chain has TRBV29-1 and TRBJ2-3; TCRdb gives TRBD1 as the D gene, but with no DNA this cannot be confirmed. This CDR3 spans 15 amino acids. Germline V gene sequence: CDR1 SQVTM, CDR2 ANQGSEA. CDR3 in amino acids: CSVLPQGASTDTQYF.

The J gene is TRBJ2-2, the V gene TRBV5-1; lacking DNA, the TRBD2 call made by TCRdb goes unchecked. The CDR3 has 17 amino acids. Germline values: CDR1 SGHRS, CDR2 YFSETQ. CDR3 loop: CASMSRSSGRAGGELFF.

The rearrangement uses TRBV6-5 and TRBJ2-2; without DNA, the TCRdb call of TRBD1 cannot be checked. The germline CDR1 and CDR2 sequences are MNHEY and SVGAGI. The CDR3 consists of 16 residues. The CDR3 reads CASSTWDRRNTGELFF.

This sequence joins TRBV11-2 and TRBJ2-3; lacking DNA, the TRBD1 call made by TCRdb goes unchecked. The germline gives CDR1 SGHAT, CDR2 FQNNGV. The CDR3 sequence is 16 residues long. The CDR3 spells CASSSSGLLAPDTQYF.

V and J are TRBV25-1 and TRBJ2-5; TCRdb designates TRBD1, a call that cannot be tested without DNA. In germline, CDR1 is MGHDK, CDR2 SYGVNS. This CDR3 spans 15 amino acids. Here the CDR3 reads CASRGTGGLGETQYF.

The chain combines TRBV18 with TRBJ2-5; checking the TCRdb D call of TRBD1 is not possible without DNA. The CDR3 covers 14 residues. Germline V gene data show CDR1 as KGHSH and CDR2 as LQKENI. The CDR3 region is CASSPGPPAETQYF.

The CDR3 loop is CSARDLGRGTDTQYF. This chain uses TRBV20-1 with TRBJ2-3; TCRdb designates TRBD1, a call that cannot be tested without DNA. This CDR3 contains 15 residues. Germline CDR1 DFQATT, CDR2 SNEGSKA (reference sequence).

The chain employs TRBV3-1 and TRBJ1-4; the D call of TRBD1 rests on TCRdb alone, since no DNA is present to check it. Germline-derived CDR1 and CDR2 are LGHDT and YNNKEL (reference sequence). There are 15 residues in the CDR3. The CDR3 is CASSQDFGGNEKLFF.

The chain couples TRBV12-3 or TRBV12-4 to TRBJ2-3; checking the TCRdb D call of TRBD1 is not possible without DNA. The length of the CDR3 is 13 residues. CDR3 sequence reads: CASSFRGQPTQYF.

V usage is TRBV19 and J usage is TRBJ2-3; no DNA is available, so the TRBD1 call from TCRdb remains unchecked. The CDR3 runs 15 residues. Germline V gene lookup returns CDR1 LNHDA and CDR2 SQIVND (reference sequence). The CDR3 reads CASRLDRGRPDTQYF.

V usage is TRBV12-3 or TRBV12-4 and J usage is TRBJ1-2; the D call from TCRdb, TRBD1, cannot be confirmed without DNA. This CDR3 region has 14 residues. CDR3: CASSSTPSNYGYTF.

V gene TRBV20-1 combines with J gene TRBJ2-1; TCRdb returns TRBD1, unconfirmable since there is no DNA. The CDR3 length is 12 residues. CDR1 is DFQATT, CDR2 SNEGSKA, per germline (reference sequence). The CDR3 region is CSAPGQYNEQFF.

This chain links TRBV7-2 with TRBJ1-2. This CDR3 region has 14 residues. From germline, CDR1 is SGHTA and CDR2 FQGNSA. CDR3 sequence reads: CASTLGPANYGYTF.

The CDR3 loop is CSARVPGDYGYTF. V and J are TRBV20-1 and TRBJ1-2; no DNA is available, so the TRBD1 call from TCRdb remains unchecked. Germline loops: CDR1 DFQATT, CDR2 SNEGSKA (reference sequence). The CDR3 runs to 13 residues.

The V and J genes are TRBV20-1 and TRBJ2-7; TCRdb's D call of TRBD1 is untestable without DNA. This CDR3 is 12 amino acids long. Germline CDR1 reads DFQATT; CDR2 reads SNEGSKA (reference sequence). The CDR3 reads CSARQGAYEQYF.

The chain couples TRBV5-1 to TRBJ1-1. The length of the CDR3 is 15 residues. CDR1 and CDR2 from the germline V gene are SGHRS and YFSETQ. This CDR3 is CASTYNRDMNTEAFF.